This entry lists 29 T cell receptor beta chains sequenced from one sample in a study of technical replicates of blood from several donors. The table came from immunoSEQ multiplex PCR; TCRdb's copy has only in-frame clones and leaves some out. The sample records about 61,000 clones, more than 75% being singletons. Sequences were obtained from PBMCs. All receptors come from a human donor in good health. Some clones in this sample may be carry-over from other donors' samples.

CDR3 sequence: CASSTTRQGARSTEAFF. CDR3 nucleotide sequence: TGTGCCAGCAGCACGACCAGACAGGGGGCGCGGAGCACTGAAGCTTTCTTT. The V and J genes are TRBV7-9 and TRBJ1-1; 10 bases are a match to TRBD1. The J segment lost 4 bases and the V segment lost 5 bases, leaving 13 bases of the junction unmatched. CDR1 and CDR2 from the germline V gene are SEHNR and FQNEAQ (reference sequence). The CDR3 consists of 17 residues. Looking up the rest from reference TRBV7-9 and TRBJ1-1 gives the full variable domain: DTGVSQNPRHKITKRGQNVTFRCDPISEHNRLYWYRQTLGQGPEFLTYFQNEAQLEKSRLLSDRFSAERPKGSFSTLEIQRTEQGDSAMYLCASSTTRQGARSTEAFFGQGTRLTVV.

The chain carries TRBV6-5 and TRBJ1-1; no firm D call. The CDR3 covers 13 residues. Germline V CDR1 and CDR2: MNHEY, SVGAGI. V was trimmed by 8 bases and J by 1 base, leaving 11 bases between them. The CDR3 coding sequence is TGTGCCAGCCACGGTATGAGGAACACTGAAGCTTTCTTT. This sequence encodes CASHGMRNTEAFF.

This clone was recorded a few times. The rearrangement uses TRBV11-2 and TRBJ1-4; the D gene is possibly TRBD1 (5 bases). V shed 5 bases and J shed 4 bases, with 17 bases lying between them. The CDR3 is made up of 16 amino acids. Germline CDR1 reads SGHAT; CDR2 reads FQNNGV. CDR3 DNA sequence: TGTGCCAGCAGCACTAAGGGGCGCCAGAGTAATGAAAAACTGTTTTTT. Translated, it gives CASSTKGRQSNEKLFF.

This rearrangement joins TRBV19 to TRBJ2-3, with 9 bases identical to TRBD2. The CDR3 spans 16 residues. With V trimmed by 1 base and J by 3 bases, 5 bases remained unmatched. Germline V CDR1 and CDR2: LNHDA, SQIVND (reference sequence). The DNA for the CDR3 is TGTGCCAGTAGTATAGCTAGCGGGACGGGAACAGATACGCAGTATTTT. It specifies CASSIASGTGTDTQYF.

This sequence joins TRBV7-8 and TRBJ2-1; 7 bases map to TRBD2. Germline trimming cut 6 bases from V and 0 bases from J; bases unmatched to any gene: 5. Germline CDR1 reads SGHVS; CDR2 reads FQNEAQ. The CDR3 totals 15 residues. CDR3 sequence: CASRPSGFSYNEQFF. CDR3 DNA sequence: TGTGCCAGCAGACCTAGCGGTTTCTCCTACAATGAGCAGTTCTTC.

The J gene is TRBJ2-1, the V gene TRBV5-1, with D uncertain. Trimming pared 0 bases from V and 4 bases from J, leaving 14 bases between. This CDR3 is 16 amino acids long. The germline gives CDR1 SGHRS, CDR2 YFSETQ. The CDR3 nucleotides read TGCGCCAGCAGCTTGGGAACAGTCAACGCGTACAATGAGCAGTTCTTC. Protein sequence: CASSLGTVNAYNEQFF.

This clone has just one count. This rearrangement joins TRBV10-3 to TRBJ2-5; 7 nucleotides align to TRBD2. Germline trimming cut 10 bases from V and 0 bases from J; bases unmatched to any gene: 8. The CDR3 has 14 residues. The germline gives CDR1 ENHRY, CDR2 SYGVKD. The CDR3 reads CATASGENQETQYF. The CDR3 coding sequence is TGTGCCACTGCAAGCGGGGAGAACCAAGAGACCCAGTACTTC.

The CDR3 reads CASSLEEGAGYEQYF. CDR3 sequence (DNA): TGTGCCAGCAGCTTAGAAGAAGGGGCCGGCTACGAGCAGTACTTC. This chain links TRBV11-3 with TRBJ2-7; TRBD1 might be the D (5 bases). Germline V gene data show CDR1 as SGHNT and CDR2 as YENEEA. This CDR3 comprises 15 residues. V was clipped by 0 bases and J by 3 bases, with 12 bases between them.

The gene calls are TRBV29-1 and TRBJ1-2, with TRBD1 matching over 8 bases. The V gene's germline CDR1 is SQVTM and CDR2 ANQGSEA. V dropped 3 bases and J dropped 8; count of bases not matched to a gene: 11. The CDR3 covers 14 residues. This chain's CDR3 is CSVDVNGQGWGYTF. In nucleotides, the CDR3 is TGCAGCGTTGACGTGAACGGACAGGGATGGGGCTACACCTTC. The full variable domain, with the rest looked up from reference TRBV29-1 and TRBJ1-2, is SAVISQKPSRDICQRGTSLTIQCQVDSQVTMMFWYRQQPGQSLTLIATANQGSEATYESGFVIDKFPISRPNLTFSTLTVSNMSPEDSSIYLCSVDVNGQGWGYTFGSGTRLTVV.

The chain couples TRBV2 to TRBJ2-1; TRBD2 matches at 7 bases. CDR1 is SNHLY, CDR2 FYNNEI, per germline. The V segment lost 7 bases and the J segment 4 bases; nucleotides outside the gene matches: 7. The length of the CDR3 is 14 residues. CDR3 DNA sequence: TGTGCCAGCATCCGGAGCGGGGTTTACAATGAGCAGTTCTTC. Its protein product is CASIRSGVYNEQFF.

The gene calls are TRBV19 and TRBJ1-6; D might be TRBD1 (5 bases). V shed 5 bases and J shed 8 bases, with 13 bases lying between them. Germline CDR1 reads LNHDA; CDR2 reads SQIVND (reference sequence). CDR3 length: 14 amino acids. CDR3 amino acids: CASSFQGRDSPLHF. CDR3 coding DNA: TGTGCCAGTAGTTTCCAGGGCAGGGATTCACCCCTCCACTTT.

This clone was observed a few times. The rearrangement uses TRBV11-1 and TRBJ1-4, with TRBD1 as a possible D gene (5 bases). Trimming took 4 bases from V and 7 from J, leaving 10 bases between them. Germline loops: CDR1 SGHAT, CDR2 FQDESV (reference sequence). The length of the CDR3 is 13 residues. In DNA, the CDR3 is TGTGCCAGCAGCTGGGGACTAGGTGAAAAACTGTTTTTT. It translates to CASSWGLGEKLFF.

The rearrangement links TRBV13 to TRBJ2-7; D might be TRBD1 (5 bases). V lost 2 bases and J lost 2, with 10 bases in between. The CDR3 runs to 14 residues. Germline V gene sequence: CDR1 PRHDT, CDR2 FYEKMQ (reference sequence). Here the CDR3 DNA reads TGTGCCAGCAGCTTATCAGGGATCGCCTACGAGCAGTACTTC. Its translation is CASSLSGIAYEQYF.

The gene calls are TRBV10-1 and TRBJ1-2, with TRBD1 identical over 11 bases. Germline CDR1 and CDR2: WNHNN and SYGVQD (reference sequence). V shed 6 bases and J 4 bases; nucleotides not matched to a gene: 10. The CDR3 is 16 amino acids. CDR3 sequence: CASSMDRGLFCYGYTF. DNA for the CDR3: TGCGCCAGCAGCATGGACAGGGGGCTTTTTTGCTATGGCTACACCTTC.

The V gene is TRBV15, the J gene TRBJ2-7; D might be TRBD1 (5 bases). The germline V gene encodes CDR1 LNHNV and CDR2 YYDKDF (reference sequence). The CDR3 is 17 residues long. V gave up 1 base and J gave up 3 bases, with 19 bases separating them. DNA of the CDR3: TGTGCCACCAGCAGAGGAAGACAGTCTCTAGAAGGCTACGAGCAGTACTTC. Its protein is CATSRGRQSLEGYEQYF.

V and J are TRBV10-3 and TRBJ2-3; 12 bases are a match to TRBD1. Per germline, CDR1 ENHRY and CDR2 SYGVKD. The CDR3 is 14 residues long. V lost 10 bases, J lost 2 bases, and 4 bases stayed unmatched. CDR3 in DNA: TGTGCCACCAGGGACAGGGGGCTCACAGATACGCAGTATTTT. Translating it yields CATRDRGLTDTQYF.

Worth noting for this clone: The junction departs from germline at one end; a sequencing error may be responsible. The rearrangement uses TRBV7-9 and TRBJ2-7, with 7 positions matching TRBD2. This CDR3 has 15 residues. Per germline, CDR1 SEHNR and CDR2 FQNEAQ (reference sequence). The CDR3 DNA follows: TGTGCCAGCAGCCTAGCCGTAGGGACGGGAGGTGAGCAGTACTTC. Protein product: CASSLAVGTGGEQYF.

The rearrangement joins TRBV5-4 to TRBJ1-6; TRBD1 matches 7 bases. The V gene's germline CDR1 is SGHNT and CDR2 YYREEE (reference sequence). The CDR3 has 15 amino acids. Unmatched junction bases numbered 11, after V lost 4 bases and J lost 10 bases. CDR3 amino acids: CASSGGTVKDSPLHF. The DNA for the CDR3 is TGTGCCAGCAGCGGGGGGACAGTGAAGGACTCACCCCTCCACTTT.

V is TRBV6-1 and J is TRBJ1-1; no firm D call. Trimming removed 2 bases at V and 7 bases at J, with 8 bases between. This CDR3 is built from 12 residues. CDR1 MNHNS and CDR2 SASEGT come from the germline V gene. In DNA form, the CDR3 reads TGTGCCAGCAGTGAATCTACCCGTGAAGCTTTCTTT. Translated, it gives CASSESTREAFF.

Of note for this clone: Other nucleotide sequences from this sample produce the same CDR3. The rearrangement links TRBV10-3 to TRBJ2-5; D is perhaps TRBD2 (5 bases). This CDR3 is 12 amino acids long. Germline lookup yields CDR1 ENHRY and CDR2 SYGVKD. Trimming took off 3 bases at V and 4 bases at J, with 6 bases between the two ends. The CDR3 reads CAISEEGETQYF. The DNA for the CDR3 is TGTGCCATCAGTGAAGAGGGAGAGACCCAGTACTTC.

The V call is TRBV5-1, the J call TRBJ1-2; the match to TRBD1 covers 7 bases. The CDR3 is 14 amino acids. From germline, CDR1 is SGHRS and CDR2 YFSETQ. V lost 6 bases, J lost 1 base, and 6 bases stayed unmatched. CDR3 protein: CASTATGDNYGYTF. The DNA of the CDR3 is TGCGCCAGCACCGCTACAGGGGATAACTATGGCTACACCTTC.

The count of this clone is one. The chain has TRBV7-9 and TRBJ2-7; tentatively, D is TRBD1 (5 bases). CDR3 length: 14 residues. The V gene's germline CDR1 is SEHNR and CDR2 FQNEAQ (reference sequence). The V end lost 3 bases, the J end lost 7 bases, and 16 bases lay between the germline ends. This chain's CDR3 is CASSFQGPSDEQYF. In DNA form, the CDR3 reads TGTGCCAGCAGCTTTCAGGGTCCGTCGGATGAGCAGTACTTC.

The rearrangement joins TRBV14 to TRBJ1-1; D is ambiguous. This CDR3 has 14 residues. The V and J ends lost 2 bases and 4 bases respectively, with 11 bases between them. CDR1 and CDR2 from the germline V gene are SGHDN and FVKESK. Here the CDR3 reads CASSQRAGITEAFF. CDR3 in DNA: TGTGCCAGCAGCCAACGGGCGGGGATCACTGAAGCTTTCTTT.

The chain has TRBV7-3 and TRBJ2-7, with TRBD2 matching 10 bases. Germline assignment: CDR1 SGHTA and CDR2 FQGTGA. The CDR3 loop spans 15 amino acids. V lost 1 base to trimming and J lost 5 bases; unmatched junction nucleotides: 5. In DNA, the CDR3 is TGTGCCAGCAGCTTAAACCTAGCGGGAGTGGACGAGCAGTACTTC. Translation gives CASSLNLAGVDEQYF.

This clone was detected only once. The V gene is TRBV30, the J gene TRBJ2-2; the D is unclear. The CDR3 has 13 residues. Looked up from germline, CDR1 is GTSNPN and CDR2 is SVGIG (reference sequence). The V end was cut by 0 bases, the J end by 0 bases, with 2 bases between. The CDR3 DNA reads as TGTGCCTGGAGTGTCTCGAACACCGGGGAGCTGTTTTTT. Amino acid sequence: CAWSVSNTGELFF. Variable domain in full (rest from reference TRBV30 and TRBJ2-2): SQTIHQWPATLVQPVGSPLSLECTVEGTSNPNLYWYRQAAGRGLQLLFYSVGIGQISSEVPQNLSASRPQDRQFILSSKKLLLSDSGFYLCAWSVSNTGELFFGEGSRLTVL.

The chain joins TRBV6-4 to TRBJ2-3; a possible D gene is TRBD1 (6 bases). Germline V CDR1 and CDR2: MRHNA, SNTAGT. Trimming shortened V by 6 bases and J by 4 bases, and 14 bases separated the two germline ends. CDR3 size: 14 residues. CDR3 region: CASSMVEGADTQYF. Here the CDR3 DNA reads TGTGCCAGCAGCATGGTAGAGGGGGCAGATACGCAGTATTTT.

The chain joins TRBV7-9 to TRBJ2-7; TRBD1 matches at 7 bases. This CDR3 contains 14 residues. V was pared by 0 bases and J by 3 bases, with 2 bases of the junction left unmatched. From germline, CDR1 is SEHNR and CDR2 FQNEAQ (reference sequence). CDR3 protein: CASSLAGTDYEQYF. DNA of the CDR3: TGTGCCAGCAGCTTAGCCGGGACAGACTACGAGCAGTACTTC.

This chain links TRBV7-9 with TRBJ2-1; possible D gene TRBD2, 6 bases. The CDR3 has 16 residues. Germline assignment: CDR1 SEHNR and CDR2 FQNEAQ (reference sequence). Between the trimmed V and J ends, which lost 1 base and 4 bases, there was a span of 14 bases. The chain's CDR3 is CASSLVASVIYNEQFF. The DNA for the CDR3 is TGTGCCAGCAGCTTAGTAGCTAGCGTAATTTACAATGAGCAGTTCTTC.

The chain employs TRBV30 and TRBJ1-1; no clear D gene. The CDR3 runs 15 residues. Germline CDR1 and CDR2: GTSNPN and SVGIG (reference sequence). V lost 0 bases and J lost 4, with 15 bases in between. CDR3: CAWSVLGGHGTEAFF. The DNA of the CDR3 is TGTGCCTGGAGTGTACTGGGAGGGCACGGCACTGAAGCTTTCTTT. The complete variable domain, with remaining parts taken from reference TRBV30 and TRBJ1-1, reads SQTIHQWPATLVQPVGSPLSLECTVEGTSNPNLYWYRQAAGRGLQLLFYSVGIGQISSEVPQNLSASRPQDRQFILSSKKLLLSDSGFYLCAWSVLGGHGTEAFFGQGTRLTVV.